The rows below give T cell receptor beta chains drawn from one sample of a study of control samples from healthy donors and cancer patients. Profiling relied on immunoSEQ multiplex PCR, and the TCRdb table lists in-frame clones only, not all of them. Of under 130,000 clones in the sample, roughly 85% were seen once. Sequenced: blood. The receptors originated from a woman in her forties or fifties in good health. CDR3s include the opening cysteine and the closing phenylalanine or tryptophan. The D gene is left open where the match is weak. The size of a clone is reported for some rows only, either as once, few or many, or as a class for expanded clones.

D	V	J	size	CDR3	DNA
TRBD1	TRBV24-1	TRBJ1-2	NA	CATSDSPRGAIGYTF	TGTGCCACCAGTGACTCCCCCAGGGGGGCCATTGGCTACACCTTC
NA	TRBV7-2	TRBJ1-6	NA	CASSLDVTSLGSPLHF	TGTGCCAGCAGCTTAGATGTTACGAGTCTCGGTTCACCCCTCCACTTT
TRBD1	TRBV7-9	TRBJ1-1	NA	CASSLAPGQGMNTEAFF	TGTGCCAGCAGCTTAGCCCCGGGACAGGGGATGAACACTGAAGCTTTCTTT
NA	TRBV11-2	TRBJ1-3	few	CASSLTRTAGNTIYF	TGTGCCAGCAGCTTGACAAGAACCGCTGGAAACACCATATATTTT
NA	TRBV5-6	TRBJ1-4	NA	CASSADSSNEKLFF	TGTGCCAGCAGCGCAGACAGCTCTAATGAAAAACTGTTTTTT
TRBD2	TRBV11-3	TRBJ2-5	NA	CASSLGEAGWETQYF	TGTGCCAGCAGCTTAGGCGAAGCGGGATGGGAGACCCAGTACTTC
NA	TRBV7-6	TRBJ2-2	NA	CASSLGGDTGELFF	TGTGCCAGCAGCTTGGGGGGCGACACCGGGGAGCTGTTTTTT
NA	TRBV6-5	TRBJ2-2	once	CASWLRQGNTGELFF	TGTGCCTCATGGCTCCGGCAGGGCAACACCGGGGAGCTGTTTTTT
NA	TRBV7-2	TRBJ1-6	few	CASKSVGSNSPLHF	TGTGCCAGCAAGTCAGTGGGCTCGAATTCACCCCTCCACTTT
NA	TRBV5-1	TRBJ1-2	NA	CASSPLSRTSTYGYTF	TGCGCCAGCAGCCCACTTTCCCGTACATCTACCTATGGCTACACCTTC
TRBD1	TRBV30	TRBJ1-4	NA	CAWSYTYGTGGSTNEKLFF	TGTGCCTGGAGTTATACATATGGGACAGGGGGCTCAACTAATGAAAAACTGTTTTTT
NA	TRBV6-5	TRBJ2-7	NA	CASAGQIFYEQYF	TGTGCCAGCGCGGGACAGATCTTCTACGAGCAGTACTTC
NA	TRBV5-6	TRBJ2-7	NA	CASSAPGLSYEQYF	TGTGCCAGCAGCGCTCCGGGACTGTCCTACGAGCAGTACTTC
NA	TRBV10-3	TRBJ2-5	once	CAISEALAQETQYF	TGTGCCATCAGTGAGGCTCTAGCCCAAGAGACCCAGTACTTC
NA	TRBV6-2/TRBV6-3	TRBJ2-7	NA	CASSPHGGGYEQYF	TGTGCCAGCAGCCCGCACGGAGGGGGTTACGAGCAGTACTTC
NA	TRBV7-3	TRBJ2-2	NA	CASSLGGTGELFF	TGTGCCAGCAGTCTGGGAGGTACCGGGGAGCTGTTTTTT
NA	TRBV11-1	TRBJ2-1	few	CASSSTSNEQFF	TGTGCCAGCAGCTCAACTAGCAATGAGCAGTTCTTC
NA	TRBV11-3	TRBJ1-1	few	CASSPTVRGTEAFF	TGTGCCAGCAGCCCCACGGTAAGAGGGACTGAAGCTTTCTTT
NA	TRBV7-2	TRBJ2-7	NA	CASSTSYEQYF	TGTGCCAGCAGCACCTCCTACGAGCAGTACTTC
TRBD1	TRBV2	TRBJ1-5	NA	CASSVQGAFNGQPQHF	TGTGCCAGCAGTGTACAGGGGGCGTTCAATGGTCAGCCCCAGCATTTT
TRBD1	TRBV3-1/TRBV3-2	TRBJ1-2	NA	CASSQGTGVLWYGYTF	TGTGCCAGCAGCCAAGGTACAGGGGTCCTTTGGTATGGCTACACCTTC
NA	TRBV7-2	TRBJ2-3	NA	CASSSDSGANTQYF	TGTGCCAGCAGCTCGGACAGCGGGGCTAATACGCAGTATTTT
NA	TRBV4-3	TRBJ2-4	NA	CASSQVGKNIQYF	TGCGCCAGCAGCCAAGTGGGGAAAAACATTCAGTACTTC
NA	TRBV27	TRBJ1-5	NA	CASSFQYNQPQHF	TGTGCCAGCAGTTTCCAGTACAATCAGCCCCAGCATTTT
NA	TRBV4-2	TRBJ2-5	NA	CASSQADGQTETQYF	TGTGCCAGCAGCCAAGCCGACGGACAGACGGAGACCCAGTACTTC
TRBD1	TRBV29-1	TRBJ2-4	NA	CSVGTYKNRGYGIQYF	TGCAGCGTCGGAACGTACAAAAACAGGGGATACGGCATTCAGTACTTC
TRBD1	TRBV25-1	TRBJ2-1	NA	CASSEGGGQGSQEQFF	TGTGCCAGCAGTGAAGGGGGGGGACAGGGGAGTCAGGAGCAGTTCTTC